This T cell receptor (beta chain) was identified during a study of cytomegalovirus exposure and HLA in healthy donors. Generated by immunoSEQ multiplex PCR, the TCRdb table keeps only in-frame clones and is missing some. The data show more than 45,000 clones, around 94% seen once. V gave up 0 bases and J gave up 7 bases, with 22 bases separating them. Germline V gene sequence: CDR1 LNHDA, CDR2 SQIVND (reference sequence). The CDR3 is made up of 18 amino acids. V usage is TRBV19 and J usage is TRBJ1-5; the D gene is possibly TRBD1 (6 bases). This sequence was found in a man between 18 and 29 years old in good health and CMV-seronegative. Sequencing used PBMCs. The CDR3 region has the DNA TGTGCCAGTAGTATAGATGGCCCGGGACACTCGGTGAACCAGCCCCAGCATTTT. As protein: CASSIDGPGHSVNQPQHF.